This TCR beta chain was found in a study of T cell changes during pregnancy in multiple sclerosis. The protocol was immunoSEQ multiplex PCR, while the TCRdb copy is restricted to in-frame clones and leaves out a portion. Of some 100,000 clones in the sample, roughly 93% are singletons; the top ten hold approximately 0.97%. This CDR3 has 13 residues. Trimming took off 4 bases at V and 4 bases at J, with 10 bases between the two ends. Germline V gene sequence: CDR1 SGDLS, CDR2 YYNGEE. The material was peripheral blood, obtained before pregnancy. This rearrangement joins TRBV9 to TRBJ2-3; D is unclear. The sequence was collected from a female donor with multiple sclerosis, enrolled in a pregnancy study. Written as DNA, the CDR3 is TGTGCCAGCAGCCTACCTATGGCAGATACGCAGTATTTT. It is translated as CASSLPMADTQYF. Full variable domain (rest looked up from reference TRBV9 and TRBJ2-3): DSGVTQTPKHLITATGQRVTLRCSPRSGDLSVYWYQQSLDQGLQFLIQYYNGEERAKGNILERFSAQQFPDLHSELNLSSLELGDSALYFCASSLPMADTQYFGPGTRLTVL.